The 18 T cell receptor beta chains below all came from one sample that was sequenced in a study of esophageal squamous cell carcinoma under preoperative chemotherapy. MiXCR, applied by TCRdb to the PCR reads, yields one record per CDR3 protein. The table records about 32,000 distinct CDR3 sequences, about half of them present only once. The sample's time point: after preoperative PTX-NDP chemotherapy. Collection took place from a patient given preoperative chemotherapy. These TCRs come from a human donor with esophageal squamous cell carcinoma. The donor label of this sample is uncertain.

The chain has TRBV27 and TRBJ2-3; 10 bases line up with TRBD2. CDR1 MNHEY and CDR2 SMNVEV come from the germline V gene (reference sequence). V was clipped by 5 bases and J by 4 bases; unmatched bases: 3. This CDR3 region has 14 residues. In DNA, the CDR3 is TGTGCCAGCAGTCCGCTAGCGGGGGCAGATACGCAGTATTTT. Translating it yields CASSPLAGADTQYF.

This clonotype was recorded many times. The chain is built from TRBV7-2 and TRBJ1-2; no clear D gene. Germline V CDR1 and CDR2: SGHTA, FQGNSA. CDR3 length: 8 residues. Trimming stripped 5 bases from V and 12 bases from J, with 4 bases between. CDR3: CASSLNTF. In DNA, the CDR3 is TGTGCCAGCAGCCTCAACACCTTC.

On this clonotype itself: Being one base from a much bigger clone, this may be a read error. This chain joins TRBV25-1 and TRBJ2-1; TRBD1 agrees at 8 bases. The germline CDR1 and CDR2 sequences are MGHDK and SYGVNS. The junction had 16 bases not matched to a gene; V was cut back by 2 bases and J by 13 bases. The CDR3 covers 16 residues. DNA of the CDR3: TGTGCCAGCAGTGAACGTAGACAGGGGTTGGGAGAGACCCAGTTCTTC. Amino acids: CASSERRQGLGETQFF.

Note on this clonotype: Germline and junction disagree at one end, which may indicate a read error. The V gene is TRBV7-2, the J gene TRBJ2-2, with TRBD1 identical over 7 bases. Germline-derived CDR1 and CDR2 are SGHTA and FQGNSA. The CDR3 sequence is 14 residues long. The CDR3 DNA follows: TGTGCCAGCAGCATGCCGGGAAGCACAGGGGCGCTGTTTTTT. As protein: CASSMPGSTGALFF.

There are many counts of this clonotype. The V gene is TRBV7-2, the J gene TRBJ2-6, with 7 positions matching TRBD1. The CDR3 has 15 residues. Germline V gene data show CDR1 as SGHTA and CDR2 as FQGNSA. J gave up 2 bases and V 4 bases, and 2 bases lay outside the gene matches. The CDR3 sequence: CASSSDRAGANVLTF. The CDR3 DNA sequence: TGTGCCAGCAGCTCCGACAGGGCTGGGGCCAACGTCCTGACTTTC.

This clonotype was detected once. The junction departs from the called germline gene at one end, perhaps through a read error. The V gene is TRBV7-6, the J gene TRBJ2-5; perhaps D is TRBD1 or TRBD2 (6 bases each). CDR3 size: 15 residues. CDR1 and CDR2 from the germline V gene are SGHVS and FNYEAQ. The CDR3 region has the DNA TGTGCCGGGGGGCCCGGGGGCCGTGCCCAAGAGACTCAGTACTTC. Amino acid sequence: CAGGPGGRAQETQYF.

This clonotype has ten or more counts. V gene TRBV10-3 combines with J gene TRBJ2-3; the D gene could be TRBD1 or TRBD2 (5 bases each). The CDR3 spans 14 residues. Germline CDR1 and CDR2: ENHRY and SYGVKD. V was cut by 6 bases and J by 6 bases, with 16 bases left in between. The CDR3 loop is CAIRPGTVHDTQYF. CDR3 in DNA: TGTGCCATCAGACCCGGGACCGTACACGATACGCAGTATTTT.

The sample holds a few counts of this clonotype. This rearrangement joins TRBV24-1 to TRBJ2-5, with D perhaps being TRBD1 or TRBD2 (5 bases each). CDR3 length: 18 amino acids. Germline assignment: CDR1 KGHDR and CDR2 SFDVKD. V lost 5 bases, J lost 1 base, and 22 bases lay in between. CDR3 coding DNA: TGTGCCACCAGTGCCCTGGTTGGGGACCCCGACCCCCAAGAGACCCAGTACTTC. Protein: CATSALVGDPDPQETQYF.

The rearrangement joins TRBV12-3 or TRBV12-4 to TRBJ2-3, with D perhaps matching TRBD2 (6 bases). Near its end, the DNA agrees better with TRBJ2-4, so the J call may be wrong. The CDR3 runs 16 residues. In DNA form, the CDR3 reads TGTGCCAGCAGTACTACTAGCCGGGGAGCCACAGATACTCAGTACTTC. Residues: CASSTTSRGATDTQYF.

J is TRBJ2-5 and V is TRBV7-2, with TRBD2 identical over 9 bases. CDR1 is SGHTA and CDR2 is FQGNSA in the germline V gene. V trimming: 5 bases; J trimming: 8 bases; junction bases outside the gene matches: 18. The CDR3 has 17 amino acids. The CDR3, as DNA: TGTGCCAGCAGCGAGGGGCCTGGCGGCGGGGGGGCAGATACCCAGTACTTC. Amino acids: CASSEGPGGGGADTQYF.

The V and J genes are TRBV5-4 and TRBJ2-3; possible D gene TRBD2, 5 bases. V was clipped by 2 bases and J by 4 bases, with 17 bases between them. Germline V gene lookup returns CDR1 SGHNT and CDR2 YYREEE (reference sequence). The CDR3 loop spans 16 amino acids. CDR3 in amino acids: CASSFTLSQAADTQYF. The DNA of the CDR3 is TGTGCCAGCAGCTTTACCCTGTCCCAAGCGGCAGATACGCAGTATTTT.

In its sample, this clonotype was seen a few times. The chain couples TRBV6-1 to TRBJ2-5; D call uncertain. Germline CDR1 and CDR2: MNHNS and SASEGT. This CDR3 is 14 amino acids long. V gave up 4 bases and J gave up 5 bases, with 14 bases separating them. The CDR3 loop reads CASSGTVRLETQYF. In DNA form, the CDR3 reads TGTGCCAGCAGTGGGACGGTACGGTTGGAGACCCAGTACTTC.

This clonotype was seen only a few times. This may be a read error: a much more frequent sequence differs by one nucleotide. The chain couples TRBV11-2 to TRBJ2-3, with TRBD2 matching 7 bases. The end of the DNA aligns better with TRBJ2-7, so the J call may be wrong. There are 15 residues in the CDR3. The V gene's germline CDR1 is SGHAT and CDR2 FQNNGV. In DNA, the CDR3 is TGTGCCAGCGCCACCAGCGGGGCGGATTACAATGAGCAGTACTTC. Its protein is CASATSGADYNEQYF.

This clonotype was detected only once. The V and J genes are TRBV7-8 and TRBJ2-2; D is unresolved. This CDR3 is 15 amino acids long. Trimming took 5 bases from V and 16 from J, leaving 26 bases between them. Germline V gene sequence: CDR1 SGHVS, CDR2 FQNEAQ. The CDR3 sequence: CASSLQARIAEAQFF. The DNA for the CDR3 is TGTGCCAGCAGCCTCCAGGCGAGAATCGCCGAGGCGCAGTTTTTT.

About this clonotype: Because the CDR3 is missing its conserved closing phenylalanine or tryptophan, this is likely a read error. The limits of the CDR3 on the DNA are not certain, so only TCRdb's listed CDR3 is given. The rearrangement uses TRBV7-6 and TRBJ2-5; no check of the table's D call, TRBD1, against the DNA was made. CDR1 SGHVS and CDR2 FNYEAQ come from the germline V gene. The CDR3 comprises 15 residues, both ends counted. CDR3 sequence reads: CASSPRSGTEETQLL.

For this clonotype: An end of the junction differs from the germline gene, which may be a read error. The genes are TRBV12-3 or TRBV12-4 and TRBJ2-4, with D possibly being TRBD2 (6 bases). The CDR3 is 15 amino acids. DNA for the CDR3: TGTGCCAGCAGCCCGGCGGGGCTAGCCAAAAACATGCAGTATTTC. It codes for CASSPAGLAKNMQYF.

As to this clonotype: Germline is not matched at one junction end, which may reflect a read error. V gene TRBV7-2 combines with J gene TRBJ2-3; TRBD1 aligns across 7 bases. There are 14 residues in the CDR3. Germline V CDR1 and CDR2: SGHTA, FQGNSA. Here the CDR3 reads CASSTKGTEDTQYF. The CDR3 DNA reads as TGTGCCAGCAGTACAAAGGGGACAGAAGATACGCAGTATTTC.

This chain links TRBV12-3 or TRBV12-4 with TRBJ2-5; 7 nucleotides align to TRBD2. This CDR3 contains 14 residues. J gave up 1 base and V 4 bases, and 3 bases lay outside the gene matches. CDR3 in amino acids: CASSSSGLQETQYF. The CDR3 DNA reads as TGTGCCAGCAGTTCTAGCGGACTCCAAGAGACCCAGTACTTC.